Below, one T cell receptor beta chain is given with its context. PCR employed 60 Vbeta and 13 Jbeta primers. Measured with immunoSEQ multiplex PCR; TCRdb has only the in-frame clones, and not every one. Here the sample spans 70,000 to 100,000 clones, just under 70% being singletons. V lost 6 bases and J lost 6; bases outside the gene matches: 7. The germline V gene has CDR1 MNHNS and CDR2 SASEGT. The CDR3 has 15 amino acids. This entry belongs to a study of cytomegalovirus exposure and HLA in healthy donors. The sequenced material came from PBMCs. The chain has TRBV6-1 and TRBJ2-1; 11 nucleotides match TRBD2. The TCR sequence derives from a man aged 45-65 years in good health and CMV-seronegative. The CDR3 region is CASSDSGLAGNEQFF. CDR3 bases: TGTGCCAGCAGCGATTCTGGACTAGCGGGCAATGAGCAGTTCTTC.